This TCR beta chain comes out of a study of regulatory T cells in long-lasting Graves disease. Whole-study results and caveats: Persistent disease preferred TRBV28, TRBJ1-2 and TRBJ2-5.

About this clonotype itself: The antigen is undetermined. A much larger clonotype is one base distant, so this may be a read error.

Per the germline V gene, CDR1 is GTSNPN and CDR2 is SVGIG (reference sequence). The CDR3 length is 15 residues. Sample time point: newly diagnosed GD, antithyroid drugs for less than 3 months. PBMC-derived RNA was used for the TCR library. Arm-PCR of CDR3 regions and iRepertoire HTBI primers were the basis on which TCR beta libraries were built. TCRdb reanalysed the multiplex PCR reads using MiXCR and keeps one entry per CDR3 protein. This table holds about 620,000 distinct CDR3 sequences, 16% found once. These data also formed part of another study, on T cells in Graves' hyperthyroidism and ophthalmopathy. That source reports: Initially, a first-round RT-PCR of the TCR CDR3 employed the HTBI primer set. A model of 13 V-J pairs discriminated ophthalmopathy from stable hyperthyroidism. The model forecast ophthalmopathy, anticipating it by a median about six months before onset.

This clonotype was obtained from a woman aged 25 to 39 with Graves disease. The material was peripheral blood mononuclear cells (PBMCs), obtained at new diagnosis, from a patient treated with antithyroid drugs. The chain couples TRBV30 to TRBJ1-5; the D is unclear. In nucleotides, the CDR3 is TGTGCCCGGAGTTCTGGAGCCAATAGCAATCAGCCCCAGCATTTT. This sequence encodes CARSSGANSNQPQHF.